The sequence of this T cell receptor (beta chain) was determined in a study of siplizumab effects on memory and regulatory T cells. Study findings and constraints: Controls showed an average of 26.9% Treg-derived mappable alloreactive CD4+ clones, while siplizumab showed approximately 69%. Confirmation that proliferating Tregs from siplizumab cultures had suppressive function was not obtained. Under siplizumab, alloreactive sequences traced to unstimulated CD4+ memory cells were significantly reduced. Greater diversity than memory cells seemed evident in naive T cells, which also appeared to be major alloresponse contributors.

Of note for this clone: What it recognizes is unknown.

The germline gives CDR1 SGHRS, CDR2 YFSETQ. Trimming took 3 bases from V and 0 from J, leaving 10 bases between them. The CDR3 covers 15 residues. TCRdb's table, derived via immunoSEQ multiplex PCR, lists solely in-frame clones and lacks some. The sample has under 130,000 clones; roughly 91% are singletons. Sequencing was performed on CD4+ T cells sorted from blood. This rearrangement joins TRBV5-1 to TRBJ1-3; TRBD1 is a possible D gene (6 bases). This TCR was sampled from a human donor in good health. In DNA form, the CDR3 reads TGCGCCAGCAGCTCGACAGGAGTCTCTGGAAACACCATATATTTT. Its protein product is CASSSTGVSGNTIYF.